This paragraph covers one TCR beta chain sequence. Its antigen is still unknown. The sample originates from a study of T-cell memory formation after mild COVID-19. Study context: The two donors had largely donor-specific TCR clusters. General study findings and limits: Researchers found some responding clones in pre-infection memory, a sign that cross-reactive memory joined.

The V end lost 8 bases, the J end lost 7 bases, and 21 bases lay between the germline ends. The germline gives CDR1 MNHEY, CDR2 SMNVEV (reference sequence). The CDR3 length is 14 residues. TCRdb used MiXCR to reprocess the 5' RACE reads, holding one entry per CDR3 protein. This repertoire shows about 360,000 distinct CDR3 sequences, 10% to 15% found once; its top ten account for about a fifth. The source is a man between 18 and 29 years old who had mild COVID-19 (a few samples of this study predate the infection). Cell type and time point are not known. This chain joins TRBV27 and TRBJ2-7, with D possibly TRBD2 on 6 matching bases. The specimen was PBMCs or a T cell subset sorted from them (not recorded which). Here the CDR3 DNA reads TGTGCCAGCCGATACTGGGAGCGGGCGGAGGAGCAGTACTTC. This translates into CASRYWERAEEQYF.